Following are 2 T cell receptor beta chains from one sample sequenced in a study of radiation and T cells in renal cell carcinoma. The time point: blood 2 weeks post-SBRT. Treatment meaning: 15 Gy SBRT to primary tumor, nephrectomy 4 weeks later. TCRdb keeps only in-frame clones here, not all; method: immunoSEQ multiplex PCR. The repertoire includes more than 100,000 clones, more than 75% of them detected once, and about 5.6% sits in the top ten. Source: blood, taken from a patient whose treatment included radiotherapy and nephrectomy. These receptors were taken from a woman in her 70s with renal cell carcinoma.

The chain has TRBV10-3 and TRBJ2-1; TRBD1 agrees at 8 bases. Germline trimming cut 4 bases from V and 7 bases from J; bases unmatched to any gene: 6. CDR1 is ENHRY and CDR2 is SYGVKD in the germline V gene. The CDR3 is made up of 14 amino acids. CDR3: CAISGPGQGNEQFF. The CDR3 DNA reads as TGTGCCATCAGTGGTCCAGGACAGGGAAATGAGCAGTTCTTC.

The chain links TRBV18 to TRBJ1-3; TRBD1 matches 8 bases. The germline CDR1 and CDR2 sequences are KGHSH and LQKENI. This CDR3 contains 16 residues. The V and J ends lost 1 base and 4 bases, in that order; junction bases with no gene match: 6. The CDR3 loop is CASSPLSTGAGNTIYF. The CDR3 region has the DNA TGTGCCAGCTCACCACTCTCGACAGGGGCCGGAAACACCATATATTTT.